Presented here are 15 T cell receptor beta chains from one specimen sequenced in a study of PD-L1 blockade in urothelial cancer. TCRdb keeps only in-frame clones here, not all; method: immunoSEQ multiplex PCR. The sample lists 56,000 or so clones, over 75% occurring once. The time point denotes: pretreatment peripheral blood. The sample consisted of PBMCs, taken around atezolizumab (anti-PD-L1) treatment. The receptors come from a man between 70 and 80 years old with urothelial cancer.

This clone came up once. The chain joins TRBV13 to TRBJ2-7; 10 nucleotides line up with TRBD2. J lost 4 bases, V lost 5 bases, and 14 bases had no gene match. Germline V CDR1 and CDR2: PRHDT, FYEKMQ (reference sequence). This CDR3 spans 17 amino acids. CDR3 protein: CASSPGGRSGRFYEQYF. The CDR3, as DNA: TGTGCCAGCAGCCCGGGAGGGCGTAGCGGGAGGTTTTACGAGCAGTACTTC.

This clone came up once. The gene calls are TRBV11-2 and TRBJ2-5; D is unresolved. The V end was cut by 0 bases, the J end by 4 bases, with 9 bases between. There are 14 residues in the CDR3. Germline V CDR1 and CDR2: SGHAT, FQNNGV. The CDR3 here is CASSLDRWAETQYF. In nucleotides, the CDR3 is TGTGCCAGCAGCTTAGATCGCTGGGCAGAGACCCAGTACTTC.

This sequence joins TRBV28 and TRBJ2-3; D is perhaps TRBD1 (6 bases). Germline loops: CDR1 MDHEN, CDR2 SYDVKM. CDR3 length equals 15 residues. V was pared by 2 bases and J by 14 bases, with 23 bases between. This CDR3 is CASSLAGEEDRYAYF. The CDR3 DNA reads TGTGCCAGCAGTTTAGCGGGCGAGGAGGACAGATACGCGTATTTT.

The chain is built from TRBV6-6 and TRBJ1-3; D not certain. Germline assignment: CDR1 MNHNY and CDR2 SVGAGI (reference sequence). Trimming pared 4 bases from V and 0 bases from J, leaving 10 bases between. The CDR3 contains 15 residues. The CDR3 here is CASSFGRDSGNTIYF. CDR3 nucleotide sequence: TGTGCCAGCAGTTTCGGGAGGGACTCTGGAAACACCATATATTTT.

J is TRBJ2-3 and V is TRBV2, with D maybe TRBD2 (6 bases). V was pared by 4 bases and J by 14 bases, with 19 bases between. This CDR3 comprises 13 residues. Germline loops: CDR1 SNHLY, CDR2 FYNNEI. This CDR3 reads CASSVRREGRAYF. The CDR3 DNA is TGTGCCAGCAGTGTGAGGCGGGAAGGAAGGGCGTATTTT.

The rearrangement links TRBV6-1 to TRBJ1-4; the D is unclear. Looked up from germline, CDR1 is MNHNS and CDR2 is SASEGT. Between the trimmed V and J ends, which lost 3 bases and 0 bases, there was a span of 11 bases. The CDR3 totals 16 residues. CDR3 sequence (DNA): TGTGCCAGCAGTGATGGGCAGGTCGCAACTAATGAAAAACTGTTTTTT. It is translated as CASSDGQVATNEKLFF.

The V call is TRBV6-1, the J call TRBJ1-1, with D maybe TRBD1 (6 bases). V gave up 4 bases and J gave up 4 bases, with 19 bases separating them. Germline-derived CDR1 and CDR2 are MNHNS and SASEGT. The CDR3 is 16 residues long. CDR3 nucleotide sequence: TGTGCCAGCAGTGCTACAGGGCTCCGCCAGGGCACTGAAGCTTTCTTT. It is translated as CASSATGLRQGTEAFF.

The chain uses TRBV19 and TRBJ2-2, with D tentatively TRBD2 (6 bases). This CDR3 has 15 residues. Looked up from germline, CDR1 is LNHDA and CDR2 is SQIVND (reference sequence). The V end lost 5 bases, the J end lost 1 base, and 11 bases lay between the germline ends. CDR3 sequence reads: CASSLNSGNTGELFF. As DNA, the CDR3 is TGTGCCAGTAGTCTGAATAGCGGGAACACCGGGGAGCTGTTTTTT.

The J gene is TRBJ1-4, the V gene TRBV2; 10 bases are a match to TRBD1. Germline V gene data show CDR1 as SNHLY and CDR2 as FYNNEI. This CDR3 is 15 amino acids long. V gave up 6 bases and J gave up 8 bases; unmatched junction bases: 9. Here the CDR3 reads CASRGDRGRGEKLFF. The CDR3 coding sequence is TGTGCCAGCAGGGGAGACAGGGGGCGGGGGGAAAAACTGTTTTTT.

The sample holds a few counts of this clone. The genes are TRBV29-1 and TRBJ2-7; TRBD1 matches 10 bases. The CDR3 length is 15 residues. Per germline, CDR1 SQVTM and CDR2 ANQGSEA. The V and J ends lost 1 base and 3 bases, in that order; junction bases with no gene match: 6. In nucleotides, the CDR3 is TGCAGCGTTGAAGGAGGGACAGGGGACATCTACGAGCAGTACTTC. This translates into CSVEGGTGDIYEQYF.

The chain combines TRBV11-1 with TRBJ2-7; a possible D gene is TRBD2 (5 bases). Per the germline V gene, CDR1 is SGHAT and CDR2 is FQDESV (reference sequence). The CDR3 is made up of 14 amino acids. Trimming took off 5 bases at V and 4 bases at J, with 15 bases between the two ends. The CDR3, as DNA: TGTGCCAGCAGCCCCGGGGTTTTGGCTTACGAGCAGTACTTC. This encodes CASSPGVLAYEQYF.

This clone was seen only once. The chain is built from TRBV19 and TRBJ1-5; D is perhaps TRBD1 (5 bases). CDR3 length equals 15 residues. Germline loops: CDR1 LNHDA, CDR2 SQIVND (reference sequence). V lost 6 bases to trimming and J lost 3 bases, with 15 bases between them. CDR3 protein: CASRGQGSDNQPQHF. The CDR3 DNA reads as TGTGCCAGTAGAGGTCAGGGAAGTGACAATCAGCCCCAGCATTTT.

V is TRBV5-1 and J is TRBJ2-7, with 10 bases identical to TRBD1. V was clipped by 0 bases and J by 2 bases; unmatched bases: 8. Germline V gives CDR1 SGHRS, CDR2 YFSETQ. The CDR3 totals 17 residues. In DNA, the CDR3 is TGCGCCAGCAGCTTGGGAGCCGGGACAGGGGACCCCTACGAGCAGTACTTC. Its protein product is CASSLGAGTGDPYEQYF.

In this sample, this clone turned up once. The rearrangement links TRBV5-6 to TRBJ2-2, with 7 bases fitting TRBD1. Losses at the gene ends were 3 bases for V and 0 bases for J; bases not matched to a gene: 5. CDR3 size: 16 residues. CDR1 is SGHDT, CDR2 YYEEEE, per germline. The chain's CDR3 is CASSSGQLTNTGELFF. The CDR3 nucleotides are TGTGCCAGCAGCTCGGGACAGCTTACGAACACCGGGGAGCTGTTTTTT. Full variable domain (rest looked up from reference TRBV5-6 and TRBJ2-2): DAGVTQSPTHLIKTRGQQVTLRCSPKSGHDTVSWYQQALGQGPQFIFQYYEEEERQRGNFPDRFSGHQFPNYSSELNVNALLLGDSALYLCASSSGQLTNTGELFFGEGSRLTVL.

The V and J genes are TRBV2 and TRBJ2-7, with unresolved D. Germline-derived CDR1 and CDR2 are SNHLY and FYNNEI. V lost 6 bases and J lost 2, with 8 bases in between. The CDR3 is made up of 12 amino acids. CDR3 region: CASRLSTYEQYF. CDR3 in DNA: TGTGCCAGCAGACTATCGACCTACGAGCAGTACTTC.